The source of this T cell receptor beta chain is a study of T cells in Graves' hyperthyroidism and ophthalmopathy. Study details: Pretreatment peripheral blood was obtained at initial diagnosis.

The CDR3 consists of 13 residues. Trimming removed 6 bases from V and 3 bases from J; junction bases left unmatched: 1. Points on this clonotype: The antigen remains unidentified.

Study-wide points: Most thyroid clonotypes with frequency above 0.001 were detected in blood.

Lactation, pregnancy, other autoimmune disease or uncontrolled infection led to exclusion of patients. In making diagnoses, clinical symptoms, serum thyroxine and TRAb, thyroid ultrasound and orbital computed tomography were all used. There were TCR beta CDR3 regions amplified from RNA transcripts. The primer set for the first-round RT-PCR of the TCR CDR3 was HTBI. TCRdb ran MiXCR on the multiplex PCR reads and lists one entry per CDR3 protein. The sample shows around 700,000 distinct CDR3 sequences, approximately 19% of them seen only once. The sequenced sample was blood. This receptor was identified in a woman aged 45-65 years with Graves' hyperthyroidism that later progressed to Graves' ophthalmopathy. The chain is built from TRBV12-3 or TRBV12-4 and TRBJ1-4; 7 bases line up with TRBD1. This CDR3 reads CASSQGANEKLFF. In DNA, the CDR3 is TGTGCCAGCAGCCAGGGGGCTAATGAAAAACTGTTTTTT.